This TCR beta chain was sequenced for a study of PD-1 blockade in mismatch repair-deficient tumors. As to this clone: Its antigen remains unidentified.

Study-level results: Tumor-resident clones, often undetectable pretreatment in blood, expanded then contracted after pembrolizumab.

TCRdb's table, derived via immunoSEQ multiplex PCR, lists solely in-frame clones and lacks some. The sample has tens of thousands of clones, about 80% seen once. The ends were cut back, 6 bases at V and 1 base at J, with 9 bases in the middle. The germline CDR1 and CDR2 sequences are MRHNA and SNTAGT. This CDR3 contains 13 residues. This rearrangement joins TRBV6-4 to TRBJ1-1; D call uncertain. The source is an adult with mismatch repair-deficient cancer. Sequenced here: peripheral blood, sampled 4 weeks after starting pembrolizumab. The CDR3 here is CASSAYRNTEAFF. The CDR3 coding sequence is TGTGCCAGCAGCGCGTACAGGAACACTGAAGCTTTCTTT.